A selection of T cell receptor beta chains follows, all from one sample in a study of PD-L1 blockade in urothelial cancer. Assay used: immunoSEQ multiplex PCR; TCRdb lists only in-frame clones, some missing. The sample lists roughly 47,000 clones, approximately 85% seen once, with less than 11% in the top ten. The sample was PBMCs, taken around atezolizumab (anti-PD-L1) treatment. These receptor sequences come from a man between 65 and 85 years old with urothelial cancer. Each CDR3 is given with its conserved first and last residue. Fields, in order: V gene, J gene, CDR3 protein.

V: TRBV30
J: TRBJ1-1
CDR3: CAWSSITDRAEAFF

V: TRBV10-3
J: TRBJ1-1
CDR3: CAISGTALKGNTEAFF

V: TRBV5-1
J: TRBJ2-5
CDR3: CASSLASGQETQYF

V: TRBV4-1
J: TRBJ1-1
CDR3: CASSRPTANTEAFF

V: TRBV6-5
J: TRBJ2-5
CDR3: CASSSNRQETQYF

V: TRBV5-4
J: TRBJ2-5
CDR3: CASSLPRETQYF

V: TRBV9
J: TRBJ2-1
CDR3: CASSVAHRPSGTKNEQFF

V: TRBV5-6
J: TRBJ1-2
CDR3: CASSLEVGGFNYGYTF

V: TRBV30
J: TRBJ1-4
CDR3: CAWSGGLGEKLFF

V: TRBV10-3
J: TRBJ1-1
CDR3: CATRNNRDTEAFF

V: TRBV27
J: TRBJ1-4
CDR3: CASSLGQGYEKLFF

V: TRBV9
J: TRBJ2-3
CDR3: CASRGDSLTDTQYF

V: TRBV5-1
J: TRBJ1-1
CDR3: CASSYMDSRTEAFF

V: TRBV5-4
J: TRBJ1-2
CDR3: CASSSGQFNGYTF

V: TRBV10-3
J: TRBJ2-3
CDR3: CAIRAGLAASTDTQYF

V: TRBV13
J: TRBJ2-3
CDR3: CASRPLLAFTDTQYF

V: TRBV5-1
J: TRBJ2-2
CDR3: CASSPGTGEIGELFF

V: TRBV19
J: TRBJ2-3
CDR3: CASSRGIAGSSTDTQYF

V: TRBV18
J: TRBJ2-1
CDR3: CASSPPSGRAWGEQFF

V: TRBV19
J: TRBJ2-2
CDR3: CASSGREGTIRNTGELFF

V: TRBV11-2
J: TRBJ2-3
CDR3: CASSPGTSGGDTQYF

V: TRBV9
J: TRBJ1-5
CDR3: CASSAGTGSNQPQHF

V: TRBV5-1
J: TRBJ2-3
CDR3: CASSLASSSGSTDTQYF

V: TRBV28
J: TRBJ1-5
CDR3: CASSALRGPQHF

V: TRBV5-8
J: TRBJ2-7
CDR3: CASSWVGQGAYEQYF

V: TRBV7-9
J: TRBJ2-1
CDR3: CASSFGERDNEQFF

V: TRBV5-6
J: TRBJ2-2
CDR3: CASSSLAGKINTGELFF

V: TRBV5-8
J: TRBJ2-4
CDR3: CASSLWPGENIQYF

V: TRBV10-3
J: TRBJ1-2
CDR3: CAISDSGGRYGYTF

V: TRBV13
J: TRBJ2-1
CDR3: CASSLVAGVGFNEQFF

V: TRBV28
J: TRBJ2-3
CDR3: CASSLRQGRTDTQYF

V: TRBV7-8
J: TRBJ2-7
CDR3: CASRFGATYEQYF

V: TRBV11-2
J: TRBJ2-5
CDR3: CASSTTGAPETQYF

V: TRBV7-8
J: TRBJ2-7
CDR3: CASSLVTGAYEQYF

V: TRBV27
J: TRBJ2-1
CDR3: CASSPFSVASSYNEQFF

V: TRBV7-9
J: TRBJ2-1
CDR3: CASVFSSYNEQFF

V: TRBV28
J: TRBJ2-4
CDR3: CASSFLAGGPKEGYF

V: TRBV10-3
J: TRBJ1-5
CDR3: CAISEVEEQPQHF

V: TRBV7-9
J: TRBJ2-7
CDR3: CASSNEVNYEQYF

V: TRBV5-8
J: TRBJ1-3
CDR3: CASSSTGSSGNTIYF

V: TRBV28
J: TRBJ1-2
CDR3: CASSGQGAEGYGYTF

V: TRBV5-5
J: TRBJ1-4
CDR3: CASSLVGGAEKLFF

V: TRBV28
J: TRBJ2-1
CDR3: CASSFPSGTNEQFF

V: TRBV6-1
J: TRBJ1-2
CDR3: CASSRAGEGYYGYTF

V: TRBV6-4
J: TRBJ1-2
CDR3: CATYRGDYGYTF